Sequencing of this TCR beta chain was carried out in a study of blood T cells in healthy people across ages. The second PCR ran 7 to 11 cycles with a sample-barcoded 5' primer and J-beta primers. MiXCR, run by TCRdb on the 5' RACE reads, gives a single entry per CDR3 protein. The repertoire includes 1.6 million or so distinct CDR3 sequences, roughly a third of them detected once, and about 11% sits in the top ten. Each sample used at least 7 million PBMCs. The V end lost 2 bases, the J end lost 4 bases, and 8 bases lay between the germline ends. The germline gives CDR1 MNHEY, CDR2 SVGAGI. This CDR3 spans 14 amino acids. This clonotype was counted a few times.

Sample: blood. The chain couples TRBV6-5 to TRBJ2-2; weak D call: TRBD1 (6 bases). The sequence was obtained from a woman aged 25 to 39 in good health. This chain's CDR3 is CASSYGRGTGELFF. The CDR3 bases are TGTGCCAGCAGTTACGGCAGGGGCACCGGGGAGCTGTTTTTT.